The clone carrying this T cell receptor beta chain was observed once. The antigen remains unidentified. The investigators reverse transcribed all of the isolated RNA, so they sequenced expressed TCRB transcripts. Measured with immunoSEQ multiplex PCR; TCRdb has only the in-frame clones, and not every one. The sample lists 35,000 to 50,000 clones, approximately 51% occurring once. The CDR3 is 15 residues long. With V trimmed by 5 bases and J by 0 bases, 7 bases remained unmatched. The V gene's germline CDR1 is MDHEN and CDR2 SYDVKM. The entry originates in a study of beta chain features in type 1 diabetes. Overall study findings and caveats: Compared to healthy donors, patients appeared to have naive, central memory and Treg TCRB repertoires that were more alike.

This rearrangement joins TRBV28 to TRBJ2-7; 7 bases map to TRBD1. The receptor was isolated from a young woman in good health. Sequenced material: stem cell memory CD4+ T cells from blood. CDR3 amino acids: CASSRGGTISYEQYF. The CDR3 nucleotides are TGTGCCAGCAGTCGAGGGGGCACGATCTCCTACGAGCAGTACTTC.